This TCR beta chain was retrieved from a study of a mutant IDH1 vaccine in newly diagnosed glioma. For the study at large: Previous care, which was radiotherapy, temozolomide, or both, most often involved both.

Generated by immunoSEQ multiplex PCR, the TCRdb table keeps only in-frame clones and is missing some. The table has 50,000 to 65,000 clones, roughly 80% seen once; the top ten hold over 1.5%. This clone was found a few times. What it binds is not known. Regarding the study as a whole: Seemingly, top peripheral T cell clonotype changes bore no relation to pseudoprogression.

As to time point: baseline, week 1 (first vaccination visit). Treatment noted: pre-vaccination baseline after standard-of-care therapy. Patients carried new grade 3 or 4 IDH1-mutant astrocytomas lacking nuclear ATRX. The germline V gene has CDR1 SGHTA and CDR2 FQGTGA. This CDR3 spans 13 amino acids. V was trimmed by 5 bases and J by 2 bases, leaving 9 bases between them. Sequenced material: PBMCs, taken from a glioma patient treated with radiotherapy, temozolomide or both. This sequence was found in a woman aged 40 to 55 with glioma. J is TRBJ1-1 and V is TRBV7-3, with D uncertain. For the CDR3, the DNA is TGTGCCAGCAGCGACCAGGTTAACACTGAAGCTTTCTTT. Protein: CASSDQVNTEAFF.